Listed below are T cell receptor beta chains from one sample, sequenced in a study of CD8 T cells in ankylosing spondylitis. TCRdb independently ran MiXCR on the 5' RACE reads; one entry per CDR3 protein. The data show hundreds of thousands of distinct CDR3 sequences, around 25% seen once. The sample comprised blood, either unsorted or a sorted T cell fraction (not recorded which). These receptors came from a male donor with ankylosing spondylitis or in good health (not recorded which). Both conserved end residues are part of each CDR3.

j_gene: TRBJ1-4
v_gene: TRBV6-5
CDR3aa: CASSYGTGFGEKLFF

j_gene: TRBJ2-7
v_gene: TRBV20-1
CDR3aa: CSANDRMGRYEQYF

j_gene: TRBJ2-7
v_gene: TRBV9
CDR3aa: CASSVAATGSYEQYF

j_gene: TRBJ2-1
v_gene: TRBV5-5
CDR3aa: CASSWGQGIANEQFF

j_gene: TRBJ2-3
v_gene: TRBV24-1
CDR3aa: CATSERTGSADTQYF

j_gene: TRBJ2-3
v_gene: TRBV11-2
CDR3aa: CASRSRPLLFLSTDTQYF

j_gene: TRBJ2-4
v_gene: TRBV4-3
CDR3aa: CASSPGLAGAANIQYF

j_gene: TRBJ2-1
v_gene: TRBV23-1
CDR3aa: CASSQCWEGGLYNEQFF

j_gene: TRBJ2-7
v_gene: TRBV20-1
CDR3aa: CSAPSGSSYEQYF

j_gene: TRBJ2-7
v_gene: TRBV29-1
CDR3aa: CSCPRLAGKIYEQYF

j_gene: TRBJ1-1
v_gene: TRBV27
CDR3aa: CASGDRLNTEAFF

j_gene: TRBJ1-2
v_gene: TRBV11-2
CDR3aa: CASSFTGGANYGYTF

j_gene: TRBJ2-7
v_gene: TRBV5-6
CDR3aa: CASSLGWGDRYEQYF

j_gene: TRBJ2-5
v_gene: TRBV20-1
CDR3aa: CSAPGAGVQTQYF

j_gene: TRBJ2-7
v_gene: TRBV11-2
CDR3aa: CASSFQSGGLQYF

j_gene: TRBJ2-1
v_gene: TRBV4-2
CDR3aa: CASSLSRMREQFF

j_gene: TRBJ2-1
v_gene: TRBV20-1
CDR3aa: CSARPDNEQFF

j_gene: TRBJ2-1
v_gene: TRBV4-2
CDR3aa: CASSQVGTSGRYEQFF

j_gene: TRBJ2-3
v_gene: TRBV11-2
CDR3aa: CASSLTGRASTDTQYF

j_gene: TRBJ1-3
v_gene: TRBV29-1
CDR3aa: CSVEARGGNTIYF

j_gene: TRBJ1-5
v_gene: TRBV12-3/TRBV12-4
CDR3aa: CASTTTGGGQPQHF

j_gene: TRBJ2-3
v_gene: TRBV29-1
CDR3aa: CSADRGADTQYF

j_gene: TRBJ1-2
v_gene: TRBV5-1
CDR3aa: CASKEQAVGINYGYTF

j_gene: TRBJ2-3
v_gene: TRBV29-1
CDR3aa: CSARAGARTDTQYF

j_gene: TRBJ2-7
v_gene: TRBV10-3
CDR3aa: CAISESGLANSYEQYF

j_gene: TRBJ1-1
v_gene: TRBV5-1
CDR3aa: CASSLMVTGNRNTEAFF

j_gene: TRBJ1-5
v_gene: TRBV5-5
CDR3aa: CASHTNPYSNQPQHF

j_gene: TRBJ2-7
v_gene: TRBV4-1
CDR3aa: CASSQGFGTMGSYEQYF

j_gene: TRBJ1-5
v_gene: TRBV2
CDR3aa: CASSLGQGNGNQPQHF

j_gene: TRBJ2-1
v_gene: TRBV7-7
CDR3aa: CASSTSPIAGEGEQFF

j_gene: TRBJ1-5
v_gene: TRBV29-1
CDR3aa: CSVALGGRGNQPQHF

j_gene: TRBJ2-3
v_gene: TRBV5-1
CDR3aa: CASSLARDSDTQYF

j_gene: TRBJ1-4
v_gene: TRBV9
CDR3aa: CASSQIGTTNEKLFF

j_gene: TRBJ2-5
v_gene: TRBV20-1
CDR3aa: CSAILQETQYF

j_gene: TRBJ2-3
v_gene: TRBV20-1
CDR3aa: CSASATDTQYF

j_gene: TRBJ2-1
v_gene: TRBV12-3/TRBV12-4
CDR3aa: CASSAIGTGLYNEQFF

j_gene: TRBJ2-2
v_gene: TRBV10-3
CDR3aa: CAISDRPRELFF

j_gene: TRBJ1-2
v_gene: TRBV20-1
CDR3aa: CSADSDRGMDYGYTF

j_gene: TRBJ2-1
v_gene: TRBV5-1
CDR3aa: CASSLASGSSYNEQFF

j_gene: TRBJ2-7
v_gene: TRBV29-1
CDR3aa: CSVVGQGAYEQYF

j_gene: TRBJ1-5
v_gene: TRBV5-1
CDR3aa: CASSGDRGQPQHF

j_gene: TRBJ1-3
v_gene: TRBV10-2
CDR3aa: CASSAGTGVATIYF

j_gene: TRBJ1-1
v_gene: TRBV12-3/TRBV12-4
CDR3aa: CASSFRGSEAFF